This TCR beta chain is drawn from a study of T cell responses to AZD1222 COVID-19 vaccine. Study observations and caveats: Repertoires were obtained solely post-peak T cell response. Spike was spanned by vaccine-associated CD4 TCRs, which were dominant at 160-218 and 743-854.

On this clone: The target antigen is unknown.

Trimming shortened V by 2 bases and J by 4 bases, and 14 bases separated the two germline ends. The CDR3 has 15 amino acids. Germline CDR1 MNHEY, CDR2 SVGEGT. Clones were read by immunoSEQ multiplex PCR, and TCRdb kept only the in-frame ones, dropping some. The table lists 85,000 to 110,000 clones, 80% to 95% of them singletons. The receptor was derived from an adult in good health. This chain uses TRBV6-2 or TRBV6-3 with TRBJ2-5; perhaps D is TRBD1 or TRBD2 (6 bases each). Material: peripheral blood, obtained on day 0 of AZD1222 vaccination. The CDR3 protein is CASSYRLEGGETQYF. The CDR3 bases are TGTGCCAGCAGTTACCGGCTAGAGGGGGGAGAGACCCAGTACTTC.